Listed here are 28 T cell receptor beta chains from one sample, sequenced in a study of T cells in Graves' hyperthyroidism and ophthalmopathy. Amplified regions were TCR beta CDR3 sequences from RNA transcripts. The HTBI primer set drove a first-round RT-PCR of the TCR CDR3. A single record per CDR3 protein comes from TCRdb applying MiXCR to the multiplex PCR reads. This sample has roughly 420,000 distinct CDR3 sequences, with around 16% found just once. What was sequenced was blood. The source is a woman between 18 and 30 years old with Graves' hyperthyroidism.

CDR3 loop: CASSFSRGNTGELFF. The CDR3 DNA is TGTGCCAGCAGCTTCTCCCGGGGCAACACCGGGGAGCTGTTTTTT. V and J are TRBV5-4 and TRBJ2-2; D is possibly TRBD1 or TRBD2 (5 bases each). The V gene's germline CDR1 is SGHNT and CDR2 YYREEE (reference sequence). V was cut by 2 bases and J by 2 bases, with 10 bases left in between. The CDR3 runs to 15 residues.

Comment on this clonotype: One base away lies a much larger clone, so this may be a sequencing read error. This chain joins TRBV5-6 and TRBJ1-4; no clear D gene. The CDR3 loop spans 14 amino acids. The germline gives CDR1 SGHDT, CDR2 YYEEEE. V was clipped by 4 bases and J by 2 bases, with 9 bases between them. The DNA for the CDR3 is TGTGCCAGCAGCGTGGACGGGACTAATGAAAAACTGTTTTTT. It codes for CASSVDGTNEKLFF. Complete variable domain (other parts from reference TRBV5-6 and TRBJ1-4): DAGVTQSPTHLIKTRGQQVTLRCSPKSGHDTVSWYQQALGQGPQFIFQYYEEEERQRGNFPDRFSGHQFPNYSSELNVNALLLGDSALYLCASSVDGTNEKLFFGSGTQLSVL.

The table lists this clonotype with many counts. The chain carries TRBV12-3 or TRBV12-4 and TRBJ1-1; D is unclear. Trimming cost V 7 bases and J 1 base, with 13 bases left between them. The CDR3 is made up of 14 amino acids. The CDR3 protein is CASTFSGWNTEAFF. For the CDR3, the DNA is TGTGCCAGCACCTTCTCAGGCTGGAACACTGAAGCTTTCTTT.

This clonotype was observed many times. This sequence joins TRBV7-7 and TRBJ2-5; a possible D gene is TRBD2 (7 bases). CDR1 and CDR2 from the germline V gene are SSHAT and FNYEAQ (reference sequence). CDR3 size: 9 residues. The CDR3 DNA sequence: TGTGCTACCCGAGGGGGGGAGTACTTC. Protein sequence: CATRGGEYF.

This clonotype has a handful of counts. This chain joins TRBV6-2 or TRBV6-3 and TRBJ1-6, with 8 nucleotides matching TRBD1. This CDR3 comprises 14 residues. V lost 0 bases and J lost 9; bases outside the gene matches: 1. Looked up from germline, CDR1 is MNHEY and CDR2 is SVGEGT. This CDR3 reads CASSYSTGVSPLHF. CDR3 coding DNA: TGTGCCAGCAGTTACTCGACAGGGGTTTCACCCCTCCACTTT.

There are many counts of this clonotype. The chain joins TRBV20-1 to TRBJ2-7; the match to TRBD1 covers 8 bases. V lost 4 bases and J lost 7; bases outside the gene matches: 12. CDR3 size: 14 residues. Germline V gene lookup returns CDR1 DFQATT and CDR2 SNEGSKA (reference sequence). The CDR3 is CSATYPGQAMEQYF. As DNA, the CDR3 is TGCAGTGCTACGTATCCGGGACAGGCCATGGAGCAGTACTTC.

The V call is TRBV18, the J call TRBJ2-4; possibly TRBD1 or TRBD2 for D (5 bases each). Germline CDR1 reads KGHSH; CDR2 reads LQKENI. This CDR3 region has 16 residues. With 3 bases removed from V and 2 bases from J, the gap between germline ends came to 14 bases. The CDR3 here is CASSPEGWGTKNIQYF. CDR3 nucleotides: TGTGCCAGCTCACCGGAAGGCTGGGGGACCAAAAACATTCAGTACTTC.

V is TRBV20-1 and J is TRBJ1-5; D gene ambiguous. There are 15 residues in the CDR3. Trimming removed 3 bases at V and 2 bases at J, with 14 bases between. From germline, CDR1 is DFQATT and CDR2 SNEGSKA (reference sequence). The CDR3 loop is CSARAGGLGNQPQHF. The DNA of the CDR3 is TGCAGTGCTAGGGCAGGTGGTTTAGGCAATCAGCCCCAGCATTTT.

A word on this clonotype: A much larger clone differs by one base, so this may be a read error. CDR3 bases: TGTGCCAGCAGCCCGCTGGCCACAGATACGCAGTATTTT. It specifies CASSPLATDTQYF. The J gene is TRBJ2-3, the V gene TRBV14, with D unresolved. Germline values: CDR1 SGHDN, CDR2 FVKESK. Trimming cost V 4 bases and J 2 bases, with 7 bases left between them. The length of the CDR3 is 13 residues.

This clonotype was seen only a few times. This sequence joins TRBV29-1 and TRBJ2-3; the match to TRBD2 covers 15 bases. CDR1 is SQVTM, CDR2 ANQGSEA, per germline. This CDR3 region has 18 residues. V was clipped by 2 bases and J by 6 bases; unmatched bases: 12. The CDR3 reads CSVEHPAGLAGGLDTQYF. CDR3 DNA sequence: TGCAGCGTTGAACATCCCGCCGGACTAGCGGGAGGGCTTGATACGCAGTATTTT.

Many counts were recorded for this clonotype. The chain uses TRBV18 and TRBJ2-7, with D uncertain. V lost 5 bases and J 3 bases, leaving 14 bases between the germline ends. Germline V lookup: CDR1 KGHSH, CDR2 LQKENI. This CDR3 comprises 14 residues. In DNA, the CDR3 is TGTGCCAGCTCATCTCTGACAAGCTTCTACGAGCAGTACTTC. The encoded protein is CASSSLTSFYEQYF. The variable domain in full, with the rest retrieved from reference TRBV18 and TRBJ2-7, is NAGVMQNPRHLVRRRGQEARLRCSPMKGHSHVYWYRQLPEEGLKFMVYLQKENIIDESGMPKERFSAEFPKEGPSILRIQQVVRGDSAAYFCASSSLTSFYEQYFGPGTRLTVT.

This clonotype was detected many times. The chain is built from TRBV18 and TRBJ1-1; possibly TRBD1 for D (5 bases). There are 13 residues in the CDR3. Germline V lookup: CDR1 KGHSH, CDR2 LQKENI. V was pared by 5 bases and J by 11 bases, with 18 bases between. The DNA for the CDR3 is TGTGCCAGCTCAGGAAGCGCCCGGGACTCGGCTTTCTTT. Translated, it gives CASSGSARDSAFF.

V is TRBV6-1 and J is TRBJ2-2; weak D call: TRBD1 (6 bases). The CDR3 spans 15 residues. The germline CDR1 and CDR2 sequences are MNHNS and SASEGT. V was shortened by 10 bases and J by 2 bases, with 17 bases between the two germline ends. CDR3 in amino acids: CATLKPGDNTGELFF. The CDR3 DNA follows: TGTGCCACCCTTAAACCAGGGGATAACACCGGGGAGCTGTTTTTT.

There are many counts of this clonotype. This chain uses TRBV5-1 with TRBJ2-7, with 8 bases fitting TRBD2. V lost 3 bases to trimming and J lost 0 bases; unmatched junction nucleotides: 11. Looked up from germline, CDR1 is SGHRS and CDR2 is YFSETQ. The CDR3 length is 17 residues. CDR3 protein: CASSSGGERGSSYEQYF. The CDR3 nucleotides read TGCGCCAGCAGCTCGGGGGGGGAGCGGGGAAGCTCCTACGAGCAGTACTTC.

The rearrangement uses TRBV10-3 and TRBJ1-4; the D is unclear. The CDR3 is made up of 15 amino acids. Between the trimmed V and J ends, which lost 0 bases and 8 bases, there was a span of 13 bases. Germline CDR1 is ENHRY and CDR2 is SYGVKD. CDR3 coding DNA: TGTGCCATCAGTGAGTCGGAGGGCGTAGGAGAAAAACTGTTTTTT. Its translation is CAISESEGVGEKLFF.

This clonotype came up many times. This sequence joins TRBV6-1 and TRBJ1-2, with a tentative D call TRBD1 (6 bases). Trimming removed 7 bases at V and 8 bases at J, with 11 bases between. This CDR3 region has 11 residues. Germline CDR1 and CDR2: MNHNS and SASEGT. The CDR3 spells CASTDGGGYTF. For the CDR3, the DNA is TGTGCCAGCACCGACGGGGGCGGCTACACCTTC.

The table lists this clonotype with many counts. The V gene is TRBV5-8, the J gene TRBJ2-7; D remains ambiguous. The germline V gene has CDR1 SGHTS and CDR2 YDEGEE. The CDR3 has 14 residues. The ends were cut back, 0 bases at V and 3 bases at J, with 10 bases in the middle. Here the CDR3 reads CASSLAPTSYEQYF. The CDR3 DNA is TGTGCCAGCAGCTTGGCCCCGACAAGCTACGAGCAGTACTTC.

The rearrangement joins TRBV11-2 to TRBJ1-2; D perhaps matches TRBD1 (6 bases). Germline loops: CDR1 SGHAT, CDR2 FQNNGV. The V end was cut by 3 bases, the J end by 4 bases, with 9 bases between. This CDR3 spans 13 amino acids. CDR3 protein: CASSFDRSYGYTF. The CDR3 DNA is TGTGCCAGCAGCTTTGACAGGTCCTATGGCTACACCTTC.

This clonotype occurred many times. V gene TRBV6-6 combines with J gene TRBJ2-1; 10 bases fit TRBD2. Unmatched junction bases numbered 6, after V lost 0 bases and J lost 7 bases. The CDR3 contains 16 residues. Per the germline V gene, CDR1 is MNHNY and CDR2 is SVGAGI (reference sequence). As DNA, the CDR3 is TGTGCCAGCAGTTACTCGAGAGCGGGAGGGAGGAATGAGCAGTTCTTC. Translation gives CASSYSRAGGRNEQFF.

This clonotype was counted between two and nine times. This rearrangement joins TRBV7-9 to TRBJ2-7; 9 bases line up with TRBD1. CDR1 and CDR2 from the germline V gene are SEHNR and FQNEAQ (reference sequence). The CDR3 is 15 amino acids. The V segment lost 4 bases and the J segment 9 bases; nucleotides outside the gene matches: 13. The CDR3 is CASSSSGTGSSRQYF. DNA for the CDR3: TGTGCCAGCAGCTCTTCCGGGACAGGGAGCTCTAGGCAGTACTTC. The full variable domain, with the rest looked up from reference TRBV7-9 and TRBJ2-7, is DTGVSQNPRHKITKRGQNVTFRCDPISEHNRLYWYRQTLGQGPEFLTYFQNEAQLEKSRLLSDRFSAERPKGSFSTLEIQRTEQGDSAMYLCASSSSGTGSSRQYFGPGTRLTVT.

In this sample, this clonotype turned up many times. The J gene is TRBJ2-7, the V gene TRBV12-3 or TRBV12-4; unclear D gene. The V gene lost 7 bases and the J gene lost 6 bases, with 16 bases spanning the gap. This CDR3 is 13 amino acids long. The CDR3 DNA reads as TGTGCCAGCACCCCACGTTTCTGGGGCGAGCAGTACTTC. It codes for CASTPRFWGEQYF.

This clonotype has just a few counts. The chain recombines TRBV6-5 with TRBJ1-3; the D is unclear. There are 13 residues in the CDR3. V lost 2 bases, J lost 1 base, and 3 bases lay in between. Germline V gene sequence: CDR1 MNHEY, CDR2 SVGAGI. Here the CDR3 reads CASSYQSGNTIYF. In DNA, the CDR3 is TGTGCCAGCAGTTACCAGTCTGGAAACACCATATATTTT.

In this sample, this clonotype turned up many times. V usage is TRBV10-3 and J usage is TRBJ2-1; 8 nucleotides agree with TRBD2. Germline V lookup: CDR1 ENHRY, CDR2 SYGVKD. V shed 0 bases and J 4 bases; nucleotides not matched to a gene: 5. The CDR3 consists of 16 residues. The CDR3 DNA reads TGTGCCATCAGTGAGTCGTCACTAGCGGTTTACAATGAGCAGTTCTTC. Its translation: CAISESSLAVYNEQFF.

This clonotype was observed a handful of times. The chain recombines TRBV10-3 with TRBJ2-7, with TRBD1 as a possible D gene (5 bases). The V gene's germline CDR1 is ENHRY and CDR2 SYGVKD. V lost 0 bases, J lost 4 bases, and 10 bases lay in between. The CDR3 has 14 residues. The CDR3 DNA is TGTGCCATCAGTGAGTCCCAACAGGCGTACGAGCAGTACTTC. Translation gives CAISESQQAYEQYF.

The chain has TRBV6-1 and TRBJ2-3, with TRBD2 matching over 12 bases. CDR1 and CDR2 from the germline V gene are MNHNS and SASEGT. The CDR3 runs 14 residues. V shed 8 bases and J 7 bases; nucleotides not matched to a gene: 7. CDR3 amino acids: CASWTSGAEYTQYF. The CDR3 region has the DNA TGTGCCAGCTGGACTAGCGGGGCGGAATATACGCAGTATTTT.

This clonotype has just a few counts. The chain carries TRBV9 and TRBJ1-5; D is perhaps TRBD1 (5 bases). CDR3 length: 15 residues. In germline, CDR1 is SGDLS, CDR2 YYNGEE. The V gene lost 2 bases and the J gene lost 1 base, with 10 bases spanning the gap. In nucleotides, the CDR3 is TGTGCCAGCAGCGTGGGGGGAAAAAGCAATCAGCCCCAGCATTTT. This sequence encodes CASSVGGKSNQPQHF.

J is TRBJ2-1 and V is TRBV9; 8 bases are a match to TRBD2. This CDR3 spans 15 amino acids. Germline V gene data show CDR1 as SGDLS and CDR2 as YYNGEE. Germline trimming cut 3 bases from V and 3 bases from J; bases unmatched to any gene: 5. This chain's CDR3 is CASSAGGLNYNEQFF. CDR3 nucleotides: TGTGCCAGCAGCGCGGGGGGGCTCAACTACAATGAGCAGTTCTTC. Filled out from reference TRBV9 and TRBJ2-1, the complete variable domain reads DSGVTQTPKHLITATGQRVTLRCSPRSGDLSVYWYQQSLDQGLQFLIQYYNGEERAKGNILERFSAQQFPDLHSELNLSSLELGDSALYFCASSAGGLNYNEQFFGPGTRLTVL.

About this clonotype: This sequence may be a read error, since a much larger clone differs from it by one base. The chain is built from TRBV15 and TRBJ2-4, with a tentative D call TRBD2 (7 bases). The CDR3 contains 15 residues. V dropped 0 bases and J dropped 7 bases, with 13 bases sitting between them. In germline, CDR1 is LNHNV, CDR2 YYDKDF (reference sequence). The CDR3 coding sequence is TGTGCCACCAGCAGAGATGAGGGGGGGCTTAACATTCAGTACTTC. Protein product: CATSRDEGGLNIQYF.